This TCR beta chain was captured in a study of cytomegalovirus exposure and HLA in healthy donors. Regarding the study as a whole: Analysis performed later found roughly 17,000 TCR beta sequences associated with HLA alleles at 0.05 false discovery rate.

A word on this clone: As yet, its antigen is unknown.

CDR1 LNHDA and CDR2 SQIVND come from the germline V gene (reference sequence). V trimming: 7 bases; J trimming: 0 bases; junction bases outside the gene matches: 12. The CDR3 loop spans 17 amino acids. PCR employed 60 Vbeta and 13 Jbeta primers. Sequencing used immunoSEQ multiplex PCR; TCRdb keeps in-frame clones, though not all of them. Among 220,000 or so clones listed, around 80% were seen once. This clonotype originated in a man aged 50-60 years in good health and CMV-seronegative. Sequencing was done on a sample of PBMCs. This chain uses TRBV19 with TRBJ1-5; 7 bases match TRBD1. CDR3 in amino acids: CASTWTGGSYSNQPQHF. The DNA of the CDR3 is TGTGCCAGTACGTGGACAGGCGGTAGTTATAGCAATCAGCCCCAGCATTTT.